The subject of this entry is one TCR beta chain. This clone was seen a single time. The antigen it recognizes is unknown. The sample holds no much larger clone one base away, and base qualities are not on file. The source of the sample is a study of T cell responses to AZD1222 COVID-19 vaccine (dated by TCRdb to about 2021). A note on the overall study: Because spike-specific TCR depth and breadth did not differ between the two schedules, AZD1222 recipients who got a second dose at roughly 4 weeks were pooled with those who got a second dose at roughly 12 weeks. A total of over 230 trial participants underwent TCR sequencing, of whom 207 had received two doses of AZD1222 and about 25 had received two doses of the MenACWY control vaccine. Trial participants were enrolled by age into subgroups of 18-55, 56-69 and 70-plus years, and approximately 150, 30 and 60 TCR-sequenced participants, respectively, were included in these subgroups. What the research found in general, with its limitations: Participants were mostly white British, with more females than males. The authors suggested clonal diversity may have been underestimated. Vaccine-associated CD4 TCRs spanned the whole spike protein, with dominant responses in regions 160-218 and 743-854. Conclusions about previously exposed vaccinees are limited because only six or seven AZD1222 recipients were SARS-CoV-2 seropositive at baseline. Because no samples from the day 14 peak response were available, repertoires could be characterized only after the peak T cell response. In the small 56-69-year group, the increase in depth fell short of significance, most likely because of low power. Spike-specific TCR breadth and depth rose significantly after two AZD1222 doses compared with day 0 and with MenACWY recipients. Epitopes outside the regions mutated in the B.1.351 and B.1.1.7 variants were reportedly recognized by nearly half of the unique spike-specific TCRs.

CDR1 is given as LNHDA and CDR2 as SQIVND, both from the germline V gene (reference sequence). Including the terminal cysteine and phenylalanine, the CDR3 comprises 16 residues. The kept DNA is CDR3 alone, 48 bases in frame from the first base. The germline V end is reduced by 3 bases and the J end by 3 bases; junction bases left unmatched: 9. Per the publication, the time point label means: baseline before first vaccination. Samples from vaccinated people were obtained from the UK trials COV001 and COV002, which included a single-blind randomized controlled phase 2/3 trial of AZD1222 (ChAdOx1 nCoV-19) in healthy adults. Trial participant PBMC samples were collected at day 0 and day 28 after the second dose for TCRbeta chain sequencing. The CDR3 regions of human TCRbeta chains were analyzed by immunosequencing. In the paper's pipeline: Repertoire TCRs were checked for matches against a reference library of SARS-CoV-2-specific TCRs that had been generated using the MIRA antigen-specificity platform. Breadth was defined as the fraction of unique TCRs that were SARS-CoV-2-associated, and depth was defined as the fraction of total T cells that were SARS-CoV-2-associated. Using the MIRA data, each spike-specific TCR was mapped to the spike region that the TCR reacts to and placed in a CD4 or CD8 class. Log10-transformed breadth and depth values were compared by one-way ANOVA with Sidak's multiple comparisons tests. TCRdb's version of the immuneACCESS table is confined to in-frame rearrangements and falls short of the full clone set. An unresolved V gene accounts for under half of the shortfall where checked; the remainder is of unknown origin. That table gives V, J and clone size, and the DNA gave D and trimming. Present in this sample are about 100,000 clones, nearly 90% of which were seen just once. The ten largest clones capture about 2.8% of the sample.

The receptor chain draws on TRBV19 and TRBJ2-5; TRBD1 matches 8 bases in the middle. The source was peripheral blood, collected on day 0 of AZD1222 vaccination. This clonotype originated in an adult in good health. The CDR3 is CASSIYHQGAEETQYF. The DNA sequence is TGTGCCAGTAGTATTTATCACCAGGGGGCGGAAGAGACCCAGTACTTC.